This T cell receptor (beta chain) was captured by sequencing in a study of molecular identifiers for immune sequencing clone quantification. In this sample, this clonotype turned up many times. TCRdb processed the PCR reads anew with MiXCR; each CDR3 protein has one entry. Counted here are about 640,000 distinct CDR3 sequences, just under 20% occurring once; the ten biggest clones make up around 0.9%. The germline V gene has CDR1 SGHRS and CDR2 YFSETQ. This CDR3 is 14 amino acids long. Deletions cut 0 bases from V and 4 bases from J, with 8 bases between. The chain recombines TRBV5-1 with TRBJ2-1; D is unresolved. The source is a human donor in good health. Some libraries in this study had Jurkat cell RNA spiked in. Sequencing was done on a sample of naive CD8+ T cells from blood, with Jurkat cell RNA spiked in. Subset here: FACS-sorted CD8+CD4-CCR7+CD45RA+ naive T cells. The CDR3 nucleotides read TGCGCCAGCAGCTTGGCAGGTGAATACAATGAGCAGTTCTTC. It specifies CASSLAGEYNEQFF.